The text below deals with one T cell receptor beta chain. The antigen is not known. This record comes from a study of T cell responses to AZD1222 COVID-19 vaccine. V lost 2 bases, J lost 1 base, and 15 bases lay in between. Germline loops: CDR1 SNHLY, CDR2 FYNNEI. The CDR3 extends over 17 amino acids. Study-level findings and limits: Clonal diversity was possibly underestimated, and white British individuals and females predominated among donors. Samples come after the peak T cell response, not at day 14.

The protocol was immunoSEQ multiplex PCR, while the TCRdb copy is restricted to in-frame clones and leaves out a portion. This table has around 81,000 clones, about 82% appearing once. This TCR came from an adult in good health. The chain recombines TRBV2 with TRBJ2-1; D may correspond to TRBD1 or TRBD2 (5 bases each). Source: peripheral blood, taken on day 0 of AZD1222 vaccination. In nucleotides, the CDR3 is TGTGCCAGCAGTGAAAGAGGGACCGGAGCATCCTACAATGAGCAGTTCTTC. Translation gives CASSERGTGASYNEQFF.